The sequence of this T cell receptor beta chain was determined in a study of patients and donors after allogeneic stem cell transplantation. V was pared by 2 bases and J by 2 bases, with 10 bases between. The CDR3 length is 14 residues. Germline V gives CDR1 SQVTM, CDR2 ANQGSEA. This clonotype has just a few counts. TCRdb called the RT-PCR reads again in MiXCR, with one record for every CDR3 protein. The sample lists about a million distinct CDR3 sequences; around 17% were seen once. V is TRBV29-1 and J is TRBJ1-5; the D is unclear. Sequenced sample: blood, either unsorted or a sorted T cell fraction (not recorded which). This clonotype was obtained from a human donor who was either an allogeneic HSCT recipient or a stem cell or donor lymphocyte infusion donor (not recorded which). It is not recorded whose cells these are; they may come from a transplant donor. CDR3 coding DNA: TGCAGCGTTGAAAGCGGAGCGGGCAATCAGCCCCAGCATTTT. Residues: CSVESGAGNQPQHF.